A selection of T cell receptor beta chains follows, all from one sample in a study of chemoradiotherapy in HPV16-positive cancers. Profiling relied on immunoSEQ multiplex PCR, and the TCRdb table lists in-frame clones only, not all of them. The table includes several thousand clones, 65% to 85% detected once. The starting material was tumor tissue, obtained from a patient who underwent chemoradiotherapy. The receptors stem from a human donor with HPV-associated anogenital cancer. CDR3s include the opening cysteine and the closing phenylalanine or tryptophan. The D gene is left open where the match is weak. Clone sizes are given selectively: once, few, many, or a class where the clone is expanded.

D gene: .; CDR3 length: 17; clone size: .; J gene: TRBJ1-2; V gene: TRBV9; CDR3 protein: CASSVGAGLTGNYGYTF; CDR3 DNA: TGTGCCAGCAGCGTAGGAGCAGGGCTGACTGGTAACTATGGCTACACCTTC
D gene: TRBD2; CDR3 length: 15; clone size: .; J gene: TRBJ2-7; V gene: TRBV7-2; CDR3 protein: CASSFSGLGLDEQYF; CDR3 DNA: TGTGCCAGCAGCTTCTCCGGACTAGGCCTCGACGAGCAGTACTTC
D gene: TRBD1; CDR3 length: 12; clone size: .; J gene: TRBJ2-7; V gene: TRBV5-4; CDR3 protein: CASSWDRLEQYF; CDR3 DNA: TGTGCCAGCAGCTGGGACAGGCTCGAGCAGTACTTC
D gene: .; CDR3 length: 17; clone size: few; J gene: TRBJ1-1; V gene: TRBV5-4; CDR3 protein: CASSAALFGGLNTEAFF; CDR3 DNA: TGTGCCAGCAGCGCAGCGCTTTTCGGAGGCTTGAACACTGAAGCTTTCTTT
D gene: .; CDR3 length: 13; clone size: .; J gene: TRBJ2-1; V gene: TRBV7-3; CDR3 protein: CASRTEAVSEQFF; CDR3 DNA: TGTGCCAGCAGGACCGAAGCGGTGAGTGAGCAGTTCTTC
D gene: .; CDR3 length: 13; clone size: once; J gene: TRBJ1-6; V gene: TRBV6-6; CDR3 protein: CAAAQGRARPLHF; CDR3 DNA: TGTGCCGCGGCCCAGGGGAGGGCTAGACCCCTCCACTTT
D gene: .; CDR3 length: 15; clone size: .; J gene: TRBJ1-3; V gene: TRBV27; CDR3 protein: CASSTYGGKGNTIYF; CDR3 DNA: TGTGCCAGCAGTACCTACGGAGGGAAAGGAAACACCATATATTTT
D gene: TRBD1; CDR3 length: 11; clone size: .; J gene: TRBJ1-1; V gene: TRBV4-3; CDR3 protein: CASSRQGEAFF; CDR3 DNA: TGCGCCAGCTCCAGACAGGGTGAAGCTTTCTTT
D gene: .; CDR3 length: 14; clone size: .; J gene: TRBJ2-5; V gene: TRBV2; CDR3 protein: CASSEHTGQETQYF; CDR3 DNA: TGTGCCAGCAGTGAGCACACCGGACAAGAGACCCAGTACTTC
D gene: .; CDR3 length: 13; clone size: .; J gene: TRBJ1-1; V gene: TRBV7-7; CDR3 protein: CASSLRVDTEAFF; CDR3 DNA: TGTGCCAGCAGCTTACGCGTGGACACTGAAGCTTTCTTT
D gene: .; CDR3 length: 12; clone size: few; J gene: TRBJ2-7; V gene: TRBV14; CDR3 protein: CASSPQGWEQYF; CDR3 DNA: TGTGCCAGCAGCCCCCAGGGGTGGGAGCAGTACTTC
D gene: .; CDR3 length: 17; clone size: once; J gene: TRBJ1-6; V gene: TRBV9; CDR3 protein: CASSSRGGGSGGSPLHF; CDR3 DNA: TGTGCCAGCAGCTCCCGCGGGGGGGGCTCAGGTGGATCACCCCTCCACTTT
D gene: .; CDR3 length: 15; clone size: .; J gene: TRBJ1-1; V gene: TRBV6-6; CDR3 protein: CASSSLGGVSTEAFF; CDR3 DNA: TGTGCCAGCAGTTCTCTCGGGGGGGTCAGCACTGAAGCTTTCTTT
D gene: .; CDR3 length: 13; clone size: .; J gene: TRBJ1-1; V gene: TRBV7-2; CDR3 protein: CASSLQGYTEAFF; CDR3 DNA: TGTGCCAGCAGCCTCCAGGGATACACTGAAGCTTTCTTT
D gene: .; CDR3 length: 14; clone size: .; J gene: TRBJ2-5; V gene: TRBV9; CDR3 protein: CASSRGGGQETQYF; CDR3 DNA: TGTGCCAGCAGCCGAGGGGGAGGCCAAGAGACCCAGTACTTC
D gene: .; CDR3 length: 14; clone size: .; J gene: TRBJ1-1; V gene: TRBV19; CDR3 protein: CASSIAATYTEAFF; CDR3 DNA: TGTGCCAGTAGTATAGCGGCGACATACACTGAAGCTTTCTTT
D gene: .; CDR3 length: 9; clone size: .; J gene: TRBJ2-5; V gene: TRBV10-1; CDR3 protein: CASLGEQYF; CDR3 DNA: TGCGCCAGCCTGGGGGAGCAGTACTTC
D gene: .; CDR3 length: 17; clone size: .; J gene: TRBJ1-4; V gene: TRBV4-3; CDR3 protein: CASSQDPPGATNEKLFF; CDR3 DNA: TGCGCCAGCAGCCAAGATCCCCCGGGGGCGACTAATGAAAAACTGTTTTTT
D gene: .; CDR3 length: 14; clone size: .; J gene: TRBJ2-7; V gene: TRBV18; CDR3 protein: CASSPRESSYEQYF; CDR3 DNA: TGTGCCAGCTCACCACGGGAGAGCTCCTACGAGCAGTACTTC
D gene: TRBD1; CDR3 length: 12; clone size: .; J gene: TRBJ2-7; V gene: TRBV30; CDR3 protein: CACGQGDVQQYF; CDR3 DNA: TGTGCCTGCGGACAGGGTGATGTACAGCAGTACTTC
D gene: .; CDR3 length: 13; clone size: .; J gene: TRBJ1-1; V gene: TRBV6-1; CDR3 protein: CASSRVWDTEAFF; CDR3 DNA: TGTGCCAGCAGCCGCGTCTGGGACACTGAAGCTTTCTTT
D gene: .; CDR3 length: 15; clone size: once; J gene: TRBJ1-6; V gene: TRBV30; CDR3 protein: CAWSVPGTHNSPLHF; CDR3 DNA: TGTGCCTGGAGTGTACCCGGGACACATAATTCACCCCTCCACTTT
D gene: TRBD2; CDR3 length: 17; clone size: .; J gene: TRBJ2-7; V gene: TRBV5-6; CDR3 protein: CASSLGELRLAGNEQYF; CDR3 DNA: TGTGCCAGCAGCTTGGGAGAGCTTCGGCTAGCGGGAAACGAGCAGTACTTC
D gene: .; CDR3 length: 14; clone size: .; J gene: TRBJ2-2; V gene: TRBV7-9; CDR3 protein: CASSRLTGTGELFF; CDR3 DNA: TGTGCCAGCAGCCGCCTGACCGGGACCGGGGAGCTGTTTTTT
D gene: TRBD1; CDR3 length: 14; clone size: .; J gene: TRBJ2-1; V gene: TRBV6-1; CDR3 protein: CASRGTGPFNEQFF; CDR3 DNA: TGTGCCAGCAGAGGGACAGGCCCCTTCAATGAGCAGTTCTTC
D gene: TRBD2; CDR3 length: 14; clone size: .; J gene: TRBJ2-7; V gene: TRBV28; CDR3 protein: CASSSRGGSYEQYF; CDR3 DNA: TGTGCCAGCAGTTCACGGGGGGGGTCCTACGAGCAGTACTTC
D gene: .; CDR3 length: 15; clone size: .; J gene: TRBJ2-3; V gene: TRBV18; CDR3 protein: CASSPRSLAGDTQYF; CDR3 DNA: TGTGCCAGCTCACCACGTAGCCTGGCTGGGGATACGCAGTATTTT
D gene: TRBD2; CDR3 length: 16; clone size: .; J gene: TRBJ2-7; V gene: TRBV10-2; CDR3 protein: CASRRAGTKISYEQYF; CDR3 DNA: TGCGCCAGCAGGCGGGCCGGGACTAAAATCTCCTACGAGCAGTACTTC
D gene: TRBD2; CDR3 length: 17; clone size: .; J gene: TRBJ2-3; V gene: TRBV4-3; CDR3 protein: CASSQESRAGGADTQYF; CDR3 DNA: TGCGCCAGCAGCCAAGAGAGTAGGGCGGGGGGAGCAGATACGCAGTATTTT
D gene: TRBD1; CDR3 length: 14; clone size: once; J gene: TRBJ2-1; V gene: TRBV5-1; CDR3 protein: CASSLGRQGNEQFF; CDR3 DNA: TGCGCCAGCAGCTTAGGGAGACAGGGCAATGAGCAGTTCTTC